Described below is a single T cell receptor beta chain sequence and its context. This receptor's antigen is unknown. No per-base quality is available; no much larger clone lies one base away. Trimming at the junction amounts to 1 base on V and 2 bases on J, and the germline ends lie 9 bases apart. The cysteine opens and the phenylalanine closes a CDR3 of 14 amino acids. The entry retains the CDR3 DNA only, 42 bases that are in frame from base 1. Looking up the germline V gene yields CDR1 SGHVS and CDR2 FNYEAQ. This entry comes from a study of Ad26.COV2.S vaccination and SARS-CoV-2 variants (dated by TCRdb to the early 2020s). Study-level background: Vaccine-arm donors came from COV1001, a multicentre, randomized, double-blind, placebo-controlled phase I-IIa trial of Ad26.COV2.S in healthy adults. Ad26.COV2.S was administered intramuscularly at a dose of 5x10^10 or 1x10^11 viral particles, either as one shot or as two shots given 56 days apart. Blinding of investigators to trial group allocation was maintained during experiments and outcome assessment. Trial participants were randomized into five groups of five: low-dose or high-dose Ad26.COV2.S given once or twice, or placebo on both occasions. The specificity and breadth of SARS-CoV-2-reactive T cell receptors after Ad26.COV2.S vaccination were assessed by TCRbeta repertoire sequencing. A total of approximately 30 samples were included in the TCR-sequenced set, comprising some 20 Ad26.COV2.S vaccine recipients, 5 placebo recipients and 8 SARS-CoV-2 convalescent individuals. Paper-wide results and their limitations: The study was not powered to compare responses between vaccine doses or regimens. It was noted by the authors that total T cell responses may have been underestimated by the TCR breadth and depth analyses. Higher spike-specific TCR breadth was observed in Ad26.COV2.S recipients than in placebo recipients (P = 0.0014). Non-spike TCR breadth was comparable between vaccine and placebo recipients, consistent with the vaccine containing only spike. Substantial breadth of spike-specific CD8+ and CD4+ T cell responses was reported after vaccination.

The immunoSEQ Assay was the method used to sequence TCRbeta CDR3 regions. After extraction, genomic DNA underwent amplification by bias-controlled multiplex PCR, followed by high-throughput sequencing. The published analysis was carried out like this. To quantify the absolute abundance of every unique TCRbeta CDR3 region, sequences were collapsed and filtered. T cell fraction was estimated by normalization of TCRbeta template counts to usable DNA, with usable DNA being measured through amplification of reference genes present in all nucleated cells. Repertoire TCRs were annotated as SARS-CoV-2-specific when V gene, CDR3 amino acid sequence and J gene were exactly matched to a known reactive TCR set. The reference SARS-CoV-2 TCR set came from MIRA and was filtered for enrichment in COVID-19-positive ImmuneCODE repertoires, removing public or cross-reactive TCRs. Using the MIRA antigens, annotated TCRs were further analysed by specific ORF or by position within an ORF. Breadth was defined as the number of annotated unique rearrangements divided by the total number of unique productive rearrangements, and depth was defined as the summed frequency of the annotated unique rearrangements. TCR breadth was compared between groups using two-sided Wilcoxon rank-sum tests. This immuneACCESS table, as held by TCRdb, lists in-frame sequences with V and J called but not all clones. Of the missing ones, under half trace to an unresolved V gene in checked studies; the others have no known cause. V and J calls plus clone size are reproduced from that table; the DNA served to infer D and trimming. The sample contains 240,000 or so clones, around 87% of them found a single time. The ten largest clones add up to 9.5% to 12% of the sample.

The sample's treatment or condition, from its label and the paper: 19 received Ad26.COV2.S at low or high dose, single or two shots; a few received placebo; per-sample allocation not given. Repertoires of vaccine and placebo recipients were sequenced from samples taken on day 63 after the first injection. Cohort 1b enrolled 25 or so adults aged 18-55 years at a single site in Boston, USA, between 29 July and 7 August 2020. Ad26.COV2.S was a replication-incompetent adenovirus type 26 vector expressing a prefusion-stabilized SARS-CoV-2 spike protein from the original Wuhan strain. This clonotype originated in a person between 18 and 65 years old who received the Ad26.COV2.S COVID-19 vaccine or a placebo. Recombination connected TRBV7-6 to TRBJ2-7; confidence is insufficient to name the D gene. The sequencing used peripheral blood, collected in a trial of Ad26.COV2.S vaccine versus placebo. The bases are TGTGCCAGCAGCTTAGAGACGGTAGCCTACGAGCAGTACTTC. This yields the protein CASSLETVAYEQYF.